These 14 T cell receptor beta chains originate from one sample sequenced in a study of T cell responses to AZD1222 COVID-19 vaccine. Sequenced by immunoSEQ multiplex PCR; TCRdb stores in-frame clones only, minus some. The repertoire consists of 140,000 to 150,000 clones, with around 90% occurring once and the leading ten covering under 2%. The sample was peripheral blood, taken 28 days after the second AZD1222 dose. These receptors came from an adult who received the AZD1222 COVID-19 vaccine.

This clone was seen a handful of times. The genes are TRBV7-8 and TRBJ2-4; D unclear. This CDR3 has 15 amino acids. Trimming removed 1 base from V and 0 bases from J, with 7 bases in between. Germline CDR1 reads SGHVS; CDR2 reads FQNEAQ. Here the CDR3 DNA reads TGTGCCAGCAGCTTAGTACCCCTAGCCAAAAACATTCAGTACTTC. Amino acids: CASSLVPLAKNIQYF.

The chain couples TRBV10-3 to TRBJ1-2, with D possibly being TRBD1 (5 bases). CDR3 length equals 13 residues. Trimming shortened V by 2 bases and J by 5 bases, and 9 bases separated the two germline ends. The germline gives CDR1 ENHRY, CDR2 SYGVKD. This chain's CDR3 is CAISEISGYGYTF. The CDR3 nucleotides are TGTGCCATCAGTGAGATCTCAGGGTATGGCTACACCTTC.

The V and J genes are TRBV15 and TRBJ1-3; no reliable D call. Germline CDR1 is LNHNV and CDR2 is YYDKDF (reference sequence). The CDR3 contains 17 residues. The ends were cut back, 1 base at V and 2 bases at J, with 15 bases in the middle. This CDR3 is CATSRAPLYGAGNTIYF. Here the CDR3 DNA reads TGTGCCACCAGCAGAGCCCCACTCTACGGGGCTGGAAACACCATATATTTT.

CDR3 residues: CASSSRQTSSSSYNEQFF. As DNA, the CDR3 is TGTGCCAGCAGCTCCCGACAGACTAGTTCGAGCTCCTACAATGAGCAGTTCTTC. The rearrangement joins TRBV5-5 to TRBJ2-1; tentative D call: TRBD2 (6 bases). Per germline, CDR1 SGHKS and CDR2 YYEKEE (reference sequence). V lost 3 bases to trimming and J lost 0 bases, with 19 bases between them. The CDR3 spans 18 residues. The variable domain in full, completed from reference TRBV5-5 and TRBJ2-1, reads DAGVTQSPTHLIKTRGQQVTLRCSPISGHKSVSWYQQVLGQGPQFIFQYYEKEERGRGNFPDRFSARQFPNYSSELNVNALLLGDSALYLCASSSRQTSSSSYNEQFFGPGTRLTVL.

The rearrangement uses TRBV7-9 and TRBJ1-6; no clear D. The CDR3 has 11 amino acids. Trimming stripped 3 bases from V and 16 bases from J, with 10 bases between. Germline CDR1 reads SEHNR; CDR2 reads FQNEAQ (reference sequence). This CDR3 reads CASSFLGPLHF. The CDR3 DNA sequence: TGTGCCAGCAGCTTCCTCGGGCCTCTCCACTTT.

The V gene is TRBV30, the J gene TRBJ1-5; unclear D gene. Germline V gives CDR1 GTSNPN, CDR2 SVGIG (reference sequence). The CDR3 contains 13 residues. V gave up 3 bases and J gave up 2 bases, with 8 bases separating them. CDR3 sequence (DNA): TGTGCCTGGAGCTTAGGTGGCAATCAGCCCCAGCATTTT. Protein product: CAWSLGGNQPQHF.

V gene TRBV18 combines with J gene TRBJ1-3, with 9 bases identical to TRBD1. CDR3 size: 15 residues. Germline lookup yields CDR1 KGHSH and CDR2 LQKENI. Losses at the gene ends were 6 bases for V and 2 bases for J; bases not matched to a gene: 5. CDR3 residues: CASSPGQGPGNTIYF. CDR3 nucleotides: TGTGCCAGCTCTCCCGGACAGGGGCCTGGAAACACCATATATTTT.

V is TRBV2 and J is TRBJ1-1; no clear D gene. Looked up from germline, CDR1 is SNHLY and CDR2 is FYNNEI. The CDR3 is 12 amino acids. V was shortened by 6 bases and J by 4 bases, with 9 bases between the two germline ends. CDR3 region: CASSPDSTEAFF. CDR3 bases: TGTGCCAGCAGCCCTGATTCCACTGAAGCTTTCTTT.

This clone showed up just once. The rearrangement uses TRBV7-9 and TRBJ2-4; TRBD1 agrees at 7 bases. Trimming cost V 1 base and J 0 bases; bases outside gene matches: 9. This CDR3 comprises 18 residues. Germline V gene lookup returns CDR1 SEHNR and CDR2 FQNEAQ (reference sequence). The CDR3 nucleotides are TGTGCCAGCAGCTTAGGGGACAGCGCTAGTAAAGCCAAAAACATTCAGTACTTC. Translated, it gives CASSLGDSASKAKNIQYF. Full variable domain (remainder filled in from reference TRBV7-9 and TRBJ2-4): DTGVSQNPRHKITKRGQNVTFRCDPISEHNRLYWYRQTLGQGPEFLTYFQNEAQLEKSRLLSDRFSAERPKGSFSTLEIQRTEQGDSAMYLCASSLGDSASKAKNIQYFGAGTRLSVL.

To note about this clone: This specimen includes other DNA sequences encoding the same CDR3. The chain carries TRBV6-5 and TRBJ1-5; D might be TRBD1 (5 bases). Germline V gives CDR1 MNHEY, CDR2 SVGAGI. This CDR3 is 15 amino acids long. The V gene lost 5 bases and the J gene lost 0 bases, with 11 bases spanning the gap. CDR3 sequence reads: CASSRDGNSNQPQHF. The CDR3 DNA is TGTGCCAGCAGTCGGGACGGTAATAGCAATCAGCCCCAGCATTTT.

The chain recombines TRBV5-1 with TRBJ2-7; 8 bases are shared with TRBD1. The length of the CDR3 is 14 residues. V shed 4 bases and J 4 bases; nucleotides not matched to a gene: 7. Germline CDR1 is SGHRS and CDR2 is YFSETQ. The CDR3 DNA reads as TGCGCCAGCAGCCTAGGGACAGGTGGTTACGAGCAGTACTTC. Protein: CASSLGTGGYEQYF.

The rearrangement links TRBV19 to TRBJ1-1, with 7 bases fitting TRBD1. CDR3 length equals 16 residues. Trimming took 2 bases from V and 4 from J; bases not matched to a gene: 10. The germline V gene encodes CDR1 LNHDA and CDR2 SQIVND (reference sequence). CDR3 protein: CASSIPQGGTVTEAFF. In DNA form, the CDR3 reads TGTGCCAGTAGTATACCCCAGGGGGGAACGGTCACTGAAGCTTTCTTT.

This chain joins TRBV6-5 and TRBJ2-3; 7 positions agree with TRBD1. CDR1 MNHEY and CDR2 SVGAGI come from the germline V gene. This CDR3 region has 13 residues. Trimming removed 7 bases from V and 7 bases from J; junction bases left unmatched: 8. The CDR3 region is CASMAGTAHTQYF. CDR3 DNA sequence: TGTGCCAGCATGGCCGGGACAGCCCATACGCAGTATTTT.

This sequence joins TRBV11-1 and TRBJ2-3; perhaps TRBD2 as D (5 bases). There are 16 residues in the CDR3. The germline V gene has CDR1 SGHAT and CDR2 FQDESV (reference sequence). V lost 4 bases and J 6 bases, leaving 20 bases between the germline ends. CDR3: CASSSRIGRTGDTQYF. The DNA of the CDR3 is TGTGCCAGCAGCTCTAGAATCGGACGGACTGGGGATACGCAGTATTTT.